Detailed here is one T cell receptor beta chain. V was cut by 4 bases and J by 3 bases, with 10 bases left in between. CDR1 and CDR2 from the germline V gene are LGHNT and FRNRAP. The CDR3 runs to 14 residues. These data belong to a study of blood T cell repertoires in COVID-19. Authors' processing steps: The assay estimated nucleated cells by amplifying reference gene primers. Here immunoSEQ multiplex PCR was the method, and the copy in TCRdb shows in-frame clones only, minus some. V and J calls and clone size are copied from that table; D and trimming were computed from the DNA. The sample has roughly 180,000 clones; 85% to 90% are singletons.

Material: PBMCs or T cells enriched from blood (not recorded which). This TCR derives from a man aged 40-55 years who had recovered from COVID-19. The J gene is TRBJ1-5, the V gene TRBV12-5; a weak D match, TRBD1 (6 bases). As DNA, the CDR3 is TGTGCTAGTGGTTCACAGGGATACAATCAGCCCCAGCATTTT. This codes for CASGSQGYNQPQHF.